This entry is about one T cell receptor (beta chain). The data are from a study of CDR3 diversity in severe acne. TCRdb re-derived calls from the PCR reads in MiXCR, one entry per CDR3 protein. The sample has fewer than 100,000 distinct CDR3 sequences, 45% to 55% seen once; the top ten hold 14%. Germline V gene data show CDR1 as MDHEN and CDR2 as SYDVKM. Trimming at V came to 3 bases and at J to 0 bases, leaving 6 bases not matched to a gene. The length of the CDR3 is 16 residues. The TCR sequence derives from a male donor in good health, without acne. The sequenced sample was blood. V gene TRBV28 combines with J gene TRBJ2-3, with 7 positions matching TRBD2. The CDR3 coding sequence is TGTGCCAGCAGTTTGAGAGGCGGGAGTAGCACAGATACGCAGTATTTT. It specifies CASSLRGGSSTDTQYF.